Below, 10 T cell receptor beta chains from the same sample are listed, as sequenced in a study of blood T cell repertoires in COVID-19 (dated by TCRdb to about 2020). The library was prepared using the immunoSEQ multiplex PCR assay. The clones in this table, taken by TCRdb from immuneACCESS, are in-frame only. Not every clone is retained; where verified, under half of the shortfall comes from an unresolved V gene, and the cause of the rest is unknown. The sample table records about 170,000 clones; approximately 79% of these occur just once. Of the sample, around 2.9% is held by the ten largest clones. Material for sequencing was peripheral blood. Source of these receptors: an elderly woman with acute or convalescent COVID-19.

This clone showed up just a few times. The V and J genes are TRBV12-3 or TRBV12-4 and TRBJ1-1, with D unclear. V was pared by 7 bases and J by 3 bases, with 6 bases between. The CDR3 runs 11 residues. CDR3 bases: TGTGCCAGCACGGGAGACACTGAAGCTTTCTTT. It translates to CASTGDTEAFF.

This clone showed up just once. The rearrangement joins TRBV28 to TRBJ2-7; 10 bases line up with TRBD2. The CDR3 sequence is 15 residues long. Germline assignment: CDR1 MDHEN and CDR2 SYDVKM. The V segment lost 5 bases and the J segment 3 bases; nucleotides outside the gene matches: 7. DNA for the CDR3: TGTGCCAGCAGTGCAGGACTAGCGGAGTTCTACGAGCAGTACTTC. The encoded protein is CASSAGLAEFYEQYF.

The chain recombines TRBV21-1 with TRBJ2-2; TRBD2, the D gene given by the table, was not confirmed from the DNA. TRBV21-1 is reported as a pseudogene. This CDR3 has 15 residues. In DNA form, the CDR3 reads TGTGCCAGCAAGGGGGTGCGGGAGGTCGCCGGGGAGCTGTTTTTT. Protein product: CASKGVREVAGELFF.

The rearrangement links TRBV3-1 (or the pseudogene TRBV3-2) to TRBJ2-5, with TRBD2 as a possible D gene (5 bases). The germline V gene has CDR1 LGHDT and CDR2 YNNKEL (reference sequence). The CDR3 is 14 residues long. V shed 2 bases and J shed 4 bases, with 11 bases lying between them. CDR3 nucleotide sequence: TGTGCCAGCAGCCAATTTTCACTAGTAGAGACCCAGTACTTC. Protein: CASSQFSLVETQYF.

The chain uses TRBV7-2 and TRBJ1-2; possibly TRBD1 for D (5 bases). The V and J ends lost 0 bases and 1 base respectively, with 12 bases between them. Germline V CDR1 and CDR2: SGHTA, FQGNSA. CDR3 size: 16 residues. The CDR3 protein is CASSLALVTVNYGYTF. Here the CDR3 DNA reads TGTGCCAGCAGCTTAGCGCTGGTGACAGTTAACTATGGCTACACCTTC.

V is TRBV6-6 and J is TRBJ2-7; 13 bases match TRBD2. With 8 bases clipped from V and 5 bases from J, the junction kept 9 bases outside the gene matches. The CDR3 contains 15 residues. Germline loops: CDR1 MNHNY, CDR2 SVGAGI (reference sequence). The CDR3 DNA reads as TGTGCCAGCGTCACGGGACTAGCGGGATTCGACGAGCAGTACTTC. Translated: CASVTGLAGFDEQYF.

The V and J genes are TRBV6-5 and TRBJ2-3; D may be TRBD2 (5 bases). CDR1 is MNHEY and CDR2 is SVGAGI in the germline V gene. V shed 8 bases and J shed 2 bases, with 17 bases lying between them. This CDR3 is 15 amino acids long. CDR3 coding DNA: TGTGCCAGCGGGTCCGGGTCGGGAACCACAGATACGCAGTATTTT. It codes for CASGSGSGTTDTQYF.

V and J are TRBV23-1 and TRBJ1-6, with D maybe TRBD1 (6 bases). TRBV23-1 is identified as an open reading frame with a role that is uncertain. The V end was cut by 3 bases, the J end by 7 bases, with 16 bases between. This CDR3 has 16 amino acids. The CDR3 sequence: CASSQIKDSTNSPLHF. For the CDR3, the DNA is TGCGCCAGCAGTCAGATTAAGGACAGCACAAATTCACCCCTCCACTTT.

The rearrangement uses TRBV18 and TRBJ2-7; 9 bases fit TRBD2. The CDR3 runs to 14 residues. Trimming at V came to 3 bases and at J to 5 bases, leaving 5 bases not matched to a gene. Germline V lookup: CDR1 KGHSH, CDR2 LQKENI. This CDR3 reads CASSPSGSIDEQYF. The CDR3 bases are TGTGCCAGCTCACCTAGCGGGAGTATAGACGAGCAGTACTTC.

The rearrangement uses TRBV6-6 and TRBJ2-5, with 7 bases identical to TRBD1. The J segment lost 5 bases and the V segment lost 5 bases, leaving 2 bases of the junction unmatched. Per the germline V gene, CDR1 is MNHNY and CDR2 is SVGAGI (reference sequence). CDR3 length: 12 residues. CDR3: CASSPGGETQYF. CDR3 DNA: TGTGCCAGCAGTCCAGGGGGTGAGACCCAGTACTTC.